These T cell receptor beta chains were read from a single sample in a study of shared clonotypes between healthy human individuals. Generated by immunoSEQ multiplex PCR, the TCRdb table keeps only in-frame clones and is missing some. The data contain some 2 million clones, approximately 95% of them singletons. Input material: naive CD8+ T cells sorted from blood. Receptor source: a man younger than 30 in good health. Both conserved end residues are part of each CDR3. A D gene is named only where the DNA matches it firmly. Only some rows state a clone size, as once, few, many or a class for expanded clones.

J gene	clone size	D gene	V gene	CDR3 DNA	CDR3 protein
TRBJ2-2	-	-	TRBV2	TGTGCCAGCAGTGAAGCGCTGGGGGTGGCCGGGGAGCTGTTTTTT	CASSEALGVAGELFF
TRBJ2-5	-	-	TRBV5-1	TGCGCCAGCAGCTTGGTAGGCCCCAGGGGAGGGGACCAAGAGACCCAGTACTTC	CASSLVGPRGGDQETQYF
TRBJ1-6	-	-	TRBV30	TGTGCCTGGAGTGTAGACTTCCGGAGCACCTATAATTCACCCCTCCACTTT	CAWSVDFRSTYNSPLHF
TRBJ2-1	once	-	TRBV18	TGTGCCAGCTCAGACATCGATCCTGAGCAGTTCTTC	CASSDIDPEQFF
TRBJ1-2	-	-	TRBV14	TGTGCCAGCAGCCAAGTGTACAAAGGTGGCTACACCTTC	CASSQVYKGGYTF
TRBJ2-7	-	-	TRBV5-1	TGCGCCAGCAAAGCCGATAGCTCCTACGAGCAGTACTTC	CASKADSSYEQYF
TRBJ2-5	-	TRBD2	TRBV7-9	TGTGCCAGCAGCCAAAGGATAAGCGGGACCCAAGAGACCCAGTACTTC	CASSQRISGTQETQYF
TRBJ1-1	once	-	TRBV2	TGTGCCAGCAGTGCGTCGGGGAACACTGAAGCTTTCTTT	CASSASGNTEAFF
TRBJ2-2	-	-	TRBV4-1	TGCGCCAGCAGCGGGACAATAGGGTTGGGCGGGGAGCTGTTTTTT	CASSGTIGLGGELFF
TRBJ2-5	once	TRBD1	TRBV9	TGTGCCAGCAGCCACACAGGGGCAGAGACCCAGTACTTC	CASSHTGAETQYF
TRBJ1-3	-	TRBD1	TRBV28	TGTGCCAGCAGGAAAGTGGGACAGACCTCTGGAAACACCATATATTTT	CASRKVGQTSGNTIYF
TRBJ2-7	-	-	TRBV4-3	TGCGCCAGCAGCCTGGATACCGGGACCGAGGACTACGAGCAGTACTTC	CASSLDTGTEDYEQYF
TRBJ1-5	-	TRBD1	TRBV4-1	TGCGCCAGCAGCCCGCGACAGGGATCGGGACAGCCCCAGCATTTT	CASSPRQGSGQPQHF
TRBJ2-3	-	TRBD2	TRBV2	TGTGCCAGCAGTGAAGAGGATAGCGGGGGGGGCGATACGCAGTATTTT	CASSEEDSGGGDTQYF
TRBJ2-7	-	-	TRBV27	TGTGCCAGCAGTCTGAGTATCCTCAACTCCTACGAGCAGTACTTC	CASSLSILNSYEQYF
TRBJ2-4	-	TRBD2	TRBV5-7	TGTGCCAGCAGCTTGGCGGTAGCGGGGTCCAAAGACATTCAGTACTTC	CASSLAVAGSKDIQYF
TRBJ2-1	-	-	TRBV2	TGTGCCAGCATTTCTAATGAGCAGTTCTTC	CASISNEQFF
TRBJ1-1	-	-	TRBV5-4	TGTGCCAGCAGCTGGGGACTTATGAACACTGAAGCTTTCTTT	CASSWGLMNTEAFF
TRBJ2-5	-	TRBD1	TRBV7-3	TGTGCCAGCAGCTTAGGACAGGGGGTGGAGACCCAGTACTTC	CASSLGQGVETQYF
TRBJ2-4	-	-	TRBV5-4	TGTGCCAGCAGCCGCGATGGAGCCAAAAACATTCAGTACTTC	CASSRDGAKNIQYF
TRBJ2-2	once	TRBD2	TRBV7-9	TGTGCCAGCAGCCCATTCCCCGGACTAGCGGACACCGGGGAGCTGTTTTTT	CASSPFPGLADTGELFF
TRBJ1-1	-	-	TRBV6-5	TGTGCCAGCAGTTACTCGATTGGAGAGGGGAACACTGAAGCTTTCTTT	CASSYSIGEGNTEAFF
TRBJ2-2	-	TRBD1	TRBV6-5	TGTGCCAGCAGTTACCTGGCAGGGGGCAGCGGGGAGCTGTTTTTT	CASSYLAGGSGELFF